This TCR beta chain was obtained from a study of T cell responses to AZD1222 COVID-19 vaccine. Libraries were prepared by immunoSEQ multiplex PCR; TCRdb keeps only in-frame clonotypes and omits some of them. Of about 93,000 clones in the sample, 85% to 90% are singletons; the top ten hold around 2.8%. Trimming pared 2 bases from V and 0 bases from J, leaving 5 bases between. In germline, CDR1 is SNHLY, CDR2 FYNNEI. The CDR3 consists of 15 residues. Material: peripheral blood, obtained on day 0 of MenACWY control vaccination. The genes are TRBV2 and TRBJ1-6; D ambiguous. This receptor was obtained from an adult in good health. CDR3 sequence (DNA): TGTGCCAGCAGTGAACGGAGCTCCTATAATTCACCCCTCCACTTT. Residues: CASSERSSYNSPLHF.